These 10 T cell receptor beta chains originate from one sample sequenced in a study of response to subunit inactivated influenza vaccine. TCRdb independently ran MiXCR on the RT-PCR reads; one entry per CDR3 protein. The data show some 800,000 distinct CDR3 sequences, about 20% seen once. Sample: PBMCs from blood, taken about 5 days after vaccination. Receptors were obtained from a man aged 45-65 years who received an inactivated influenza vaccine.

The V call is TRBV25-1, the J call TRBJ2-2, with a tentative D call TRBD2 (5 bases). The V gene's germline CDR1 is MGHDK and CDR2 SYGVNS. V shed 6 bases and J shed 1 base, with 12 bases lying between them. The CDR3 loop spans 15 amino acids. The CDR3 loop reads CASRSTIGNTGELFF. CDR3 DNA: TGTGCCAGCAGGTCGACTATCGGGAACACCGGGGAGCTGTTTTTT.

CDR3 protein: CAWAGTGLADTQYF. The CDR3 region has the DNA TGTGCCTGGGCCGGGACAGGGCTGGCAGATACGCAGTATTTT. V usage is TRBV30 and J usage is TRBJ2-3, with 9 bases fitting TRBD1. In germline, CDR1 is GTSNPN, CDR2 SVGIG (reference sequence). CDR3 length equals 14 residues. Trimming took 5 bases from V and 4 from J; bases not matched to a gene: 7.

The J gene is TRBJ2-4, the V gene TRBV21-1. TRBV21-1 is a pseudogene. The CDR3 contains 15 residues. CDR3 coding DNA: TGTGCCAGCAGCTCCCAGCAAATAGCCAAAAACATTCAGTACTTC. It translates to CASSSQQIAKNIQYF.

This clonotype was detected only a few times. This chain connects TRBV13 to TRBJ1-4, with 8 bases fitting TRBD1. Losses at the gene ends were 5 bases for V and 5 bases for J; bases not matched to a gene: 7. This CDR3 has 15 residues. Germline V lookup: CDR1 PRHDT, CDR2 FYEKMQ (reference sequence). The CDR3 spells CASSRGQGKNEKLFF. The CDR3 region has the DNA TGTGCCAGCAGCCGAGGACAGGGAAAAAATGAAAAACTGTTTTTT.

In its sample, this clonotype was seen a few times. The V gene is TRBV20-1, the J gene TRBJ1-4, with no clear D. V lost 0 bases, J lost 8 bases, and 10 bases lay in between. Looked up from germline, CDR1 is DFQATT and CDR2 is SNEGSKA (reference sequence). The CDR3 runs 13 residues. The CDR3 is CSAREANKEKLFF. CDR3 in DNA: TGCAGTGCTAGAGAGGCCAACAAAGAAAAACTGTTTTTT.

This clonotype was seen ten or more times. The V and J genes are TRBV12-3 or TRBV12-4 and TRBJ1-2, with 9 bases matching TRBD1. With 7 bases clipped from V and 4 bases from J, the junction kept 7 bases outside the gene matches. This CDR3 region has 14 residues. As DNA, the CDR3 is TGTGCCAGCATTCCCACAGGGGGCATCTATGGCTACACCTTC. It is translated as CASIPTGGIYGYTF.

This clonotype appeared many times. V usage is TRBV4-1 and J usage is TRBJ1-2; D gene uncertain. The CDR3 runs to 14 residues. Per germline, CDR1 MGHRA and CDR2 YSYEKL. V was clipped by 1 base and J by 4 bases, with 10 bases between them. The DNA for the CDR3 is TGCGCCAGCAGCCAAGTATTTAGCTTCTATGGCTACACCTTC. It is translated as CASSQVFSFYGYTF.

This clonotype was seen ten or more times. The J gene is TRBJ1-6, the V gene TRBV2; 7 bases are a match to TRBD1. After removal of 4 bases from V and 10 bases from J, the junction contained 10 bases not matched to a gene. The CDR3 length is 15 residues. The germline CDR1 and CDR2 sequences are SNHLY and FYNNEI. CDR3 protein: CASSGRDRGRSPLHF. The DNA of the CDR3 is TGTGCCAGCAGTGGCCGGGATAGGGGGCGATCACCCCTCCACTTT.

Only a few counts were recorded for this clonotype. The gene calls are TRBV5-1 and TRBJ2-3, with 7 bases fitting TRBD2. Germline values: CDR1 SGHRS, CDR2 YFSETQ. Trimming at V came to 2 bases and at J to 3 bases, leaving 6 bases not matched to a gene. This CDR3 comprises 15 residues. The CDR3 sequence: CASSFRGSITDTQYF. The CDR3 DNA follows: TGCGCCAGCAGCTTTCGCGGGAGTATAACAGATACGCAGTATTTT.

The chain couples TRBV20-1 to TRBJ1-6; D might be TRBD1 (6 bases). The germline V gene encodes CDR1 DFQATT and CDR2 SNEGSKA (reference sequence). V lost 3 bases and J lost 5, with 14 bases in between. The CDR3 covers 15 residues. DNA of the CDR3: TGCAGTGCTAGTAGGGGGGGCGTCAATAATTCACCCCTCCACTTT. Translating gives CSASRGGVNNSPLHF.